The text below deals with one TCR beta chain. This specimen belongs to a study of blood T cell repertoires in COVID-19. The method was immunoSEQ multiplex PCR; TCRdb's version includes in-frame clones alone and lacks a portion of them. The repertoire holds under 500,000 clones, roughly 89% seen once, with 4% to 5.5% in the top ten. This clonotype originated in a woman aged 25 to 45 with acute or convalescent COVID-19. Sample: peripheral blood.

The CDR3, as DNA: TGTGCCAGCAGCTTAACGGGACAGGGTTCAGATACGCAGTATTTT. Translation gives CASSLTGQGSDTQYF. The rearrangement uses TRBV7-3 and TRBJ2-3; 9 bases fit TRBD1. The CDR3 length is 15 residues. Germline CDR1 reads SGHTA; CDR2 reads FQGTGA. Trimming took 0 bases from V and 4 from J; bases not matched to a gene: 2.